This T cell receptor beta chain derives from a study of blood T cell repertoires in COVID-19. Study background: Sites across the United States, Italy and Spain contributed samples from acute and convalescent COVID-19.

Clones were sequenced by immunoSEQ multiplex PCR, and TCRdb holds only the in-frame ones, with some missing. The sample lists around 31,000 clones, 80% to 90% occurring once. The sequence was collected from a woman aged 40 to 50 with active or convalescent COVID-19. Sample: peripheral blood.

The CDR3 region has the DNA TGTGCCAGCAGCTTTCGCGCTCCGACTAGCGGGGGATACGAGCAGTACTTC. Protein product: CASSFRAPTSGGYEQYF. The rearrangement links TRBV6-2 or TRBV6-3 to TRBJ2-7; 12 positions match TRBD2. Trimming at V came to 6 bases and at J to 4 bases, leaving 13 bases not matched to a gene. This CDR3 contains 17 residues. Germline lookup yields CDR1 MNHEY and CDR2 SVGEGT.